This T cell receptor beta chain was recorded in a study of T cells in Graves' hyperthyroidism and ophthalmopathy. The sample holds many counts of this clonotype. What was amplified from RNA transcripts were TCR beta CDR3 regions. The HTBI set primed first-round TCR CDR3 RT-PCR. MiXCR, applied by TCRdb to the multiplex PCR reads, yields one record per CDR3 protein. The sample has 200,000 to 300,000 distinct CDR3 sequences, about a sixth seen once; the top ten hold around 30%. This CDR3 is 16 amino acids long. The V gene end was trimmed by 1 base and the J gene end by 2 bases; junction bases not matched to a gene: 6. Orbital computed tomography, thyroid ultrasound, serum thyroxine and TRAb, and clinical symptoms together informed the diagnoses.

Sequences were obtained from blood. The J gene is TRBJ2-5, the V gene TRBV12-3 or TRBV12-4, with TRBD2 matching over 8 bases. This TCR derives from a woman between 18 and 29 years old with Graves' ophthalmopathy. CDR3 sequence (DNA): TGTGCCAGCAGTTTAGGGGTTAGCGGGATACAAGAGACCCAGTACTTC. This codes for CASSLGVSGIQETQYF.